This TCR beta chain was found in a study of blood T cell repertoires in COVID-19 (dated by TCRdb to 2019 to 2021). Some background on the complete study: Collaborator samples came from the United States, Italy and Spain and covered acute and convalescent phases of COVID-19. The material from the prospective study consisted of cDNA or gDNA derived from T cells, B-cell-depleted T cells, or PBMCs. The dataset comprised deeply sampled blood TCRbeta repertoires from subjects exposed to, actively infected with, or recovered from COVID-19. HLA class I and class II types, where available, came from metadata supplied by the sample provider rather than from assay-based typing. The repertoires were made available in a free public database intended to serve as a resource for research on the immune response to SARS-CoV-2. Sample metadata almost always included a de-identified subject ID, COVID-19 status, age in years and sex. The samples were drawn from two sources: the first 160 participants of the ongoing ImmuneRACE study, and 1,200 or so subjects contributed by 6 global collaborators. Results the study describes overall, beyond this receptor: Clinical and demographic metadata were provided uncurated, with the amount varying by source and participant.

The junction carries 10 bases between V and J, which are trimmed by 0 bases and 4 bases respectively. The CDR3 covers 16 residues, taking in both the cysteine and the phenylalanine. Solely the CDR3 DNA is kept, with 48 bases framed from the first base. Sequences WSHSY (CDR1) and SAAADI (CDR2) are obtained from the germline V gene. Note on this clone: Its antigen remains undetermined. There are no base qualities to consult, and no much larger clone falls within one base.

Collaborating institutions collected whole blood in K2EDTA tubes following their own protocols. Collaborator samples were shipped for TCRbeta analysis as frozen whole blood, isolated PBMCs, or DNA extracted from either sample type. TCRbeta CDR3 regions were amplified from genomic DNA using the immunoSEQ Assay, a bias-controlled multiplex PCR. The authors' analysis ran thus. The number of nucleated cells in each sample was estimated from the amplification of reference gene primers within the assay. To quantify the absolute abundance of each unique TCRbeta CDR3 rearrangement, sequence reads were collapsed and filtered. For each sample, productive Simpson clonality was calculated by taking the square root of Simpson's diversity index across productive rearrangements. In TCRdb, the immuneACCESS table is reduced to in-frame sequences with V and J assigned. These tables do not hold every clone; where another copy was compared, an unresolved V gene accounts for under half, and the others remain unexplained. Clonal size and the V and J genes are those of that table, whereas D and trimming came from the DNA. The sample includes 90,000 to 140,000 clones, with roughly 79% observed a single time. The leading ten clones occupy 9.4% of the sample.

The V gene is TRBV10-2 and the J gene is TRBJ1-6; the D gene is possibly TRBD1, with 5 bases matching. The source is a woman aged 70-85 years with acute or convalescent COVID-19. Sequencing was performed on peripheral blood. The nucleotides read TGCGCCAGCAGTGAGTCCCAGGGCCTGTATAATTCACCCCTCCACTTT. It codes for CASSESQGLYNSPLHF.